The present entry profiles one T cell receptor beta chain with its context. Its antigen remains unidentified. These data originate in a study of shared clonotypes between healthy human individuals. Findings and caveats of the study: Large sequencing depth failed to make sorted-subset sequencing complete, rarefaction showed.

In the study's own analysis: Owing to the provision of junction-only sequences devoid of quality scores by immunoSEQ, filtering differed. Method: immunoSEQ multiplex PCR; TCRdb's copy keeps in-frame clones and lacks some. V and J calls and clone size are as listed in that table; D and trimming were resolved from the DNA. This table has roughly 1,500,000 clones, 95% to 99% appearing once. The ends lost 7 bases at V and 3 bases at J; junction bases unmatched: 5. The germline gives CDR1 MDHEN, CDR2 SYDVKM. The CDR3 has 14 amino acids. Sequencing input: naive CD4+ T cells sorted from blood. Regarding subset: CD45RA+ positively selected. The chain employs TRBV28 and TRBJ1-5; the match to TRBD1 covers 8 bases. This receptor was taken from a man younger than 45 in good health. The chain's CDR3 is CASKRQGINQPQHF. The CDR3 DNA sequence: TGTGCCAGCAAAAGACAGGGGATCAATCAGCCCCAGCATTTT.